The rows below give T cell receptor beta chains drawn from one sample of a study of cytomegalovirus exposure and HLA in healthy donors. TCRdb's copy holds only in-frame clones and misses some; the assay was immunoSEQ multiplex PCR. Of under 200,000 clones listed, around four fifths are singletons. Sequencing was done on a sample of PBMCs. These receptors originate from a man aged 25-40 years in good health and CMV-seronegative. Both conserved end residues are part of each CDR3. The D gene is left open where the match is weak. The size entry is marked missing in some rows and otherwise reads once, few, many or a size class.

v_call,clone_size,j_call,d_call,cdr3_aa,cdr3_nt
TRBV10-1,-,TRBJ2-7,TRBD1,CASAGTGYEQYF,TGCGCCAGCGCCGGGACAGGTTACGAGCAGTACTTC
TRBV18,few,TRBJ2-7,-,CASTTDRSSVGLEQYF,TGTGCCAGCACGACCGACAGGAGCTCGGTTGGCCTGGAGCAGTACTTC
TRBV27,-,TRBJ1-1,-,CASSLRQGNTEAFF,TGTGCCAGCAGTTTAAGGCAGGGGAACACTGAAGCTTTCTTT
TRBV15,-,TRBJ2-3,TRBD2,CATSRDSGGADTQYF,TGTGCCACCAGCAGAGATTCGGGGGGAGCAGATACGCAGTATTTT
TRBV9,-,TRBJ1-4,-,CAPHPKDRPKLFF,TGTGCCCCCCACCCGAAAGACAGGCCAAAACTGTTTTTT
TRBV4-3,-,TRBJ2-3,TRBD2,CASSQDILAGVGFGTDTQYF,TGCGCCAGCAGCCAAGATATTCTAGCGGGAGTTGGATTCGGCACAGATACGCAGTATTTT
TRBV30,once,TRBJ1-1,-,CAWKQNTEAFF,TGTGCCTGGAAACAGAACACTGAAGCTTTCTTT
TRBV6-4,-,TRBJ2-2,-,CASRRNGNTGELFF,TGTGCCAGCAGACGAAACGGTAACACCGGGGAGCTGTTTTTT
TRBV5-1,-,TRBJ1-1,-,CASSLDRDTEAFF,TGCGCCAGCAGCTTGGACAGGGACACTGAAGCTTTCTTT
TRBV4-3,-,TRBJ2-1,-,CASSQGPLAEQFF,TGCGCCAGCAGCCAAGGTCCCCTAGCGGAGCAGTTCTTC
TRBV5-5,-,TRBJ2-1,TRBD2,CASSLVTSEYNEQFF,TGTGCCAGCAGCTTGGTAACTAGCGAGTACAATGAGCAGTTCTTC
TRBV28,once,TRBJ2-2,-,CASSLPPGVISGELFF,TGTGCCAGCAGTTTACCCCCAGGGGTGATTTCCGGGGAGCTGTTTTTT
TRBV7-2,once,TRBJ1-2,-,CASSPLITGGYTF,TGTGCCAGCAGCCCATTAATCACAGGGGGCTACACCTTC
TRBV6-5,once,TRBJ2-3,TRBD2,CASSVSSGSSDTQYF,TGTGCCAGCAGTGTGTCTAGCGGGAGCTCAGATACGCAGTATTTT